Listed here is a single TCR beta chain. Antigen specificity is unknown. cDNA prepared by RNA extraction and subsequent reverse transcription served as the template for sequencing. The data were produced by immunoSEQ multiplex PCR, yet TCRdb's version contains in-frame clones alone and is incomplete. The sample lists 130,000 to 150,000 clones, about 89% seen once, with about 14% in the top ten. These data originate in a study of CD8+ T cells in alopecia areata. Overall study findings and caveats: It was lesional scalp, especially alopecia totalis/universalis, that showed higher clonality than normal scalp.

The material was CD8+ T cells sorted from blood, obtained at week 0. This receptor was identified in a human donor with alopecia areata.

DNA of the CDR3: TGTGCCAGCAGTTTGAGGGACGTAAACACTGAAGCTTTCTTT. This translates into CASSLRDVNTEAFF. V and J are TRBV27 and TRBJ1-1, with a weak D call TRBD1 (5 bases). This CDR3 region has 14 residues. The germline V gene encodes CDR1 MNHEY and CDR2 SMNVEV (reference sequence). V was trimmed by 3 bases and J by 2 bases, leaving 10 bases between them.